This T cell receptor beta chain was retrieved from a study of cytotoxic CD8 clonotypes in ibrutinib-treated CLL. The assay was immunoSEQ multiplex PCR, and TCRdb's table has in-frame clones only and misses some. This sample has about 56,000 clones; 55% to 65% occur once, and the top ten carry about a fifth. This clone was found a few times. The CDR3 covers 17 residues. In germline, CDR1 is MDHEN, CDR2 SYDVKM. V was pared by 6 bases and J by 6 bases, with 10 bases of the junction left unmatched. This TCR was recovered from a human donor with chronic lymphocytic leukemia. The material sequenced was PBMCs, taken after 24 months of ibrutinib treatment. The rearrangement joins TRBV28 to TRBJ2-1; 14 positions match TRBD2. The CDR3 bases are TGTGCCAGCAGACGGACTAGCGGGAGGCGAGGTACCAATGAGCAGTTCTTC. Encoded protein: CASRRTSGRRGTNEQFF.